Below, 7 T cell receptor beta chains from the same sample are listed, as sequenced in a study of response to subunit inactivated influenza vaccine. TCRdb re-called the RT-PCR reads with MiXCR, one entry per CDR3 protein. The data contain roughly 500,000 distinct CDR3 sequences, 15% to 20% of them singletons. Sequenced here: CD4+ T cells sorted from PBMCs, sampled about 23 months after vaccination. These receptors all come from a man in his fifties or sixties who received an inactivated influenza vaccine.

The V gene is TRBV20-1, the J gene TRBJ2-7, with a possible D match to TRBD1 (6 bases). The V gene's germline CDR1 is DFQATT and CDR2 SNEGSKA (reference sequence). CDR3 length: 14 residues. V lost 0 bases, J lost 3 bases, and 12 bases lay in between. CDR3 amino acids: CSAREGTQNYEQYF. CDR3 nucleotide sequence: TGCAGTGCTAGAGAGGGGACACAGAACTACGAGCAGTACTTC.

This chain uses TRBV20-1 with TRBJ2-2; perhaps TRBD2 as D (5 bases). Trimming stripped 2 bases from V and 4 bases from J, with 17 bases between. Per the germline V gene, CDR1 is DFQATT and CDR2 is SNEGSKA (reference sequence). This CDR3 region has 16 residues. DNA of the CDR3: TGCAGTGCTAGAAGTACTAGTTATTCGATCACCGGGGAGCTGTTTTTT. Translating it yields CSARSTSYSITGELFF.

The chain uses TRBV3-1 and TRBJ2-1; 10 bases are a match to TRBD2. CDR1 is LGHDT, CDR2 YNNKEL, per germline (reference sequence). The CDR3 runs 14 residues. The trim removed 4 bases at V and 7 bases at J, leaving 4 bases unmatched. The CDR3 region has the DNA TGTGCCAGCAGCCGAGCGGGAGGGATGAATGAGCAGTTCTTC. It is translated as CASSRAGGMNEQFF.

This clonotype was seen only a few times. The chain uses TRBV4-3 and TRBJ2-7; no clear D. The CDR3 totals 13 residues. Germline CDR1 is LGHNA and CDR2 is YSLEER. Trimming pared 2 bases from V and 4 bases from J, leaving 9 bases between. The CDR3 DNA reads as TGCGCCAGCAGCCAACTTGGAGAGTACGAGCAGTACTTC. It translates to CASSQLGEYEQYF.

The CDR3 loop is CASSQVAADHNSPLHF. The CDR3 region has the DNA TGTGCCAGCAGCCAAGTTGCGGCAGATCATAATTCACCCCTCCACTTT. J is TRBJ1-6 and V is TRBV4-2, with D unclear. The ends were cut back, 1 base at V and 5 bases at J, with 12 bases in the middle. The CDR3 runs 16 residues. Germline CDR1 LGHNA, CDR2 YNFKEQ.

This clonotype was seen many times. The V call is TRBV5-1, the J call TRBJ2-3; weak D call: TRBD2 (5 bases). The CDR3 loop spans 16 amino acids. Germline V gene lookup returns CDR1 SGHRS and CDR2 YFSETQ. Trimming removed 0 bases at V and 3 bases at J, with 14 bases between. As DNA, the CDR3 is TGCGCCAGCAGCTTGGCGACTACTCTAGCAACAGATACGCAGTATTTT. This gives the protein CASSLATTLATDTQYF.

This clonotype has a count of ten or more. The chain links TRBV12-3 or TRBV12-4 to TRBJ2-3; 7 positions agree with TRBD1. With 6 bases clipped from V and 5 bases from J, the junction kept 8 bases outside the gene matches. The CDR3 covers 14 residues. CDR3 sequence reads: CASSRDRGKDTQYF. The CDR3 DNA reads as TGTGCCAGCAGCCGGGACAGAGGAAAAGATACGCAGTATTTT.